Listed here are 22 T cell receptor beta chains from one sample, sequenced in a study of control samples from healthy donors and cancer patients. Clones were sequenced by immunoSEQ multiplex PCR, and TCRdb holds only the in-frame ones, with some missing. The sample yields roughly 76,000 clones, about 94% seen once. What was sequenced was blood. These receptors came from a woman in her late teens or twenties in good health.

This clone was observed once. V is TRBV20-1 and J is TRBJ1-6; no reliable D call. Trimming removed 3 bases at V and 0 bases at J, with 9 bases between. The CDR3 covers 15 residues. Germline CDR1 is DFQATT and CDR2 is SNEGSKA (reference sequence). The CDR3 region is CSASLESSYNSPLHF. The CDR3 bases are TGCAGTGCTAGTCTCGAAAGCTCCTATAATTCACCCCTCCACTTT.

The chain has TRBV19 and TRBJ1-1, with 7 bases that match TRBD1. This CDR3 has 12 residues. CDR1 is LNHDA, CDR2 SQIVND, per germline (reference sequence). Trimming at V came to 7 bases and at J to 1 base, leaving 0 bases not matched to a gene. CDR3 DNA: TGTGCCAGTAACAGGGGGAACACTGAAGCTTTCTTT. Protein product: CASNRGNTEAFF. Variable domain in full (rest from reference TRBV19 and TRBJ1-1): DGGITQSPKYLFRKEGQNVTLSCEQNLNHDAMYWYRQDPGQGLRLIYYSQIVNDFQKGDIAEGYSVSREKKESFPLTVTSAQKNPTAFYLCASNRGNTEAFFGQGTRLTVV.

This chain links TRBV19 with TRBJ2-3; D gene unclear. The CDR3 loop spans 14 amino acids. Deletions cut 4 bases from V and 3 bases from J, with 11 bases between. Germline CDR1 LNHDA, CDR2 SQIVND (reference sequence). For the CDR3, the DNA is TGTGCCAGTAGTACGTTTGGGCCTACAGATACGCAGTATTTT. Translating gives CASSTFGPTDTQYF.

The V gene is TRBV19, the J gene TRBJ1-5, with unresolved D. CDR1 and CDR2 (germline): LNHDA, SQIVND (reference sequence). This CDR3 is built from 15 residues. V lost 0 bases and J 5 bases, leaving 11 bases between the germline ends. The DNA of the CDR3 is TGTGCCAGTAGTATAGATCGAGGACCCTATCAGCCCCAGCATTTT. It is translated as CASSIDRGPYQPQHF.

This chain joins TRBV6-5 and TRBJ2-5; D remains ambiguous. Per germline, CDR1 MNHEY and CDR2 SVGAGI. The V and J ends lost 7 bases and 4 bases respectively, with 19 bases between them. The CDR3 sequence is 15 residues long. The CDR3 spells CASTPGPGLRETQYF. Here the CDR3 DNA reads TGTGCCAGCACGCCCGGCCCGGGTTTGCGAGAGACCCAGTACTTC.

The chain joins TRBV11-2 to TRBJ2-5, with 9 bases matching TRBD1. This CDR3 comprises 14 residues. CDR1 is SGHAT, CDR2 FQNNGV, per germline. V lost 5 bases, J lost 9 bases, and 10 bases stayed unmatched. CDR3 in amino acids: CASSPPSGQGPQYF. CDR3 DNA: TGTGCCAGCAGCCCCCCCTCGGGACAGGGTCCCCAGTACTTC. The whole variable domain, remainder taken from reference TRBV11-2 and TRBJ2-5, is EAGVAQSPRYKIIEKRQSVAFWCNPISGHATLYWYQQILGQGPKLLIQFQNNGVVDDSQLPKDRFSAERLKGVDSTLKIQPAKLEDSAVYLCASSPPSGQGPQYFGPGTRLLVL.

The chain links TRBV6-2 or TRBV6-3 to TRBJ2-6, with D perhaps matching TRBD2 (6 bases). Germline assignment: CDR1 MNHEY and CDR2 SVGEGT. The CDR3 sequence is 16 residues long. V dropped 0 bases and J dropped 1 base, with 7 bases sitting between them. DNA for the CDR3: TGTGCCAGCAGTTACTCTGGAGGGTCTGGGGCCAACGTCCTGACTTTC. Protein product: CASSYSGGSGANVLTF.

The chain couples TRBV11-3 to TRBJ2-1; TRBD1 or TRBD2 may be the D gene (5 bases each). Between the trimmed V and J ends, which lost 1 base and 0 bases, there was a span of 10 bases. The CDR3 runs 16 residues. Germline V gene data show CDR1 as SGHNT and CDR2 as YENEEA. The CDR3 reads CASSLAGPSSYNEQFF. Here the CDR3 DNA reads TGTGCCAGCAGCTTAGCGGGGCCAAGCTCCTACAATGAGCAGTTCTTC.

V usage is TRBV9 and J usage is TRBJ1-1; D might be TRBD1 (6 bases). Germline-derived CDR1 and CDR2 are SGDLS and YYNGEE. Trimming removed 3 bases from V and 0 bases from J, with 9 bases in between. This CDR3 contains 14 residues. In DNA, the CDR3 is TGTGCCAGCAGCGCAGGGGTCATGAACACTGAAGCTTTCTTT. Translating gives CASSAGVMNTEAFF.

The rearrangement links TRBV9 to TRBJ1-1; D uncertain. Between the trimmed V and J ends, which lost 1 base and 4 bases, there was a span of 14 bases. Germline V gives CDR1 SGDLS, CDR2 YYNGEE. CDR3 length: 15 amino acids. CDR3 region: CASSVPDKGSTEAFF. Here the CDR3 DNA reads TGTGCCAGCAGCGTACCGGATAAGGGTTCCACTGAAGCTTTCTTT.

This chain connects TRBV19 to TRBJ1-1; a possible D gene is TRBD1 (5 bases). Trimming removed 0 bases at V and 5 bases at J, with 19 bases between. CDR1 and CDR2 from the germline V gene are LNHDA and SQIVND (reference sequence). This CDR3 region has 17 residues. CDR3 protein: CASSIDRGLAQVTEAFF. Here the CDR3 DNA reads TGTGCCAGTAGTATAGATCGGGGGTTGGCCCAGGTGACTGAAGCTTTCTTT.

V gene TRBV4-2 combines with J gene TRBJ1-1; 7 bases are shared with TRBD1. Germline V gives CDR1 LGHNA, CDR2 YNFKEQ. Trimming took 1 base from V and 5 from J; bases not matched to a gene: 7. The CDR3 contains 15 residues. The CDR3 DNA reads TGTGCCAGCAGCCAAGCGGGAGGGGGCGGAACTGAAGCTTTCTTT. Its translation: CASSQAGGGGTEAFF.

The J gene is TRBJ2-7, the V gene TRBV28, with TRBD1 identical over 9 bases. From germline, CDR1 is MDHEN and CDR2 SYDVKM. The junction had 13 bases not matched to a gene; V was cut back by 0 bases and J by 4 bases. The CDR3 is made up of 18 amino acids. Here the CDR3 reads CASSLWPPLRTGDYEQYF. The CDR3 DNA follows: TGTGCCAGCAGTTTATGGCCGCCTCTCCGGACAGGGGATTACGAGCAGTACTTC.

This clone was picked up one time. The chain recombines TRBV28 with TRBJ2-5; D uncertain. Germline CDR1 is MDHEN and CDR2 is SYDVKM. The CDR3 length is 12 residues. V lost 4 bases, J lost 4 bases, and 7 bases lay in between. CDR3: CASSYTRETQYF. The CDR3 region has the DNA TGTGCCAGCAGTTATACTCGAGAGACCCAGTACTTC. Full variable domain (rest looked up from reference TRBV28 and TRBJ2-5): DVKVTQSSRYLVKRTGEKVFLECVQDMDHENMFWYRQDPGLGLRLIYFSYDVKMKEKGDIPEGYSVSREKKERFSLILESASTNQTSMYLCASSYTRETQYFGPGTRLLVL.

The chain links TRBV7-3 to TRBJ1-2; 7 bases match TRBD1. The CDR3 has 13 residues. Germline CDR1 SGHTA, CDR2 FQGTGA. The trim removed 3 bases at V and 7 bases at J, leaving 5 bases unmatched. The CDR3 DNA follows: TGTGCCAGCAGCTTTCCCGACAGGGTTGGCTACACCTTC. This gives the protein CASSFPDRVGYTF.

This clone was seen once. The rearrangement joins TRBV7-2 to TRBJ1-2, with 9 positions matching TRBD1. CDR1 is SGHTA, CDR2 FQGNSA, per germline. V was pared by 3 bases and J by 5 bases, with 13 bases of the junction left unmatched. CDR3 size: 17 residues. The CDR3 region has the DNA TGTGCCAGCAGCTTGGTCGACAGGGGGTACGGTTCTTATGGCTACACCTTC. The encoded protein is CASSLVDRGYGSYGYTF.

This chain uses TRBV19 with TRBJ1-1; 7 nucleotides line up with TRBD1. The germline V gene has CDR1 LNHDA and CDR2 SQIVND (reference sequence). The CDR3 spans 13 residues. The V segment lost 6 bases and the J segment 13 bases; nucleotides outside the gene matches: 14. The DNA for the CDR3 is TGTGCCAGTAGGTTGACAGGGTCCACGACGTGTTTCTTT. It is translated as CASRLTGSTTCFF.

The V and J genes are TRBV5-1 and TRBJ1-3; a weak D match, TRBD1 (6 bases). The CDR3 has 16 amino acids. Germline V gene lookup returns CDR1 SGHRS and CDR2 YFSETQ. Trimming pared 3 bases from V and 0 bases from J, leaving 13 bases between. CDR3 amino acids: CASSSRDTNSGNTIYF. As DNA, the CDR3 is TGCGCCAGCAGCTCCCGGGACACCAACTCTGGAAACACCATATATTTT. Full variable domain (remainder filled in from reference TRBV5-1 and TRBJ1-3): KAGVTQTPRYLIKTRGQQVTLSCSPISGHRSVSWYQQTPGQGLQFLFEYFSETQRNKGNFPGRFSGRQFSNSRSEMNVSTLELGDSALYLCASSSRDTNSGNTIYFGEGSWLTVV.

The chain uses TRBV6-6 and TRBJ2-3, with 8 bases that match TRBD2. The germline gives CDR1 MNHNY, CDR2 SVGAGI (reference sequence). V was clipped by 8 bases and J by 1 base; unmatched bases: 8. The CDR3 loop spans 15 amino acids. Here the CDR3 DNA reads TGTGCCAGCCTCATAGCGGGGCGGGGCACAGATACGCAGTATTTT. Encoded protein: CASLIAGRGTDTQYF.

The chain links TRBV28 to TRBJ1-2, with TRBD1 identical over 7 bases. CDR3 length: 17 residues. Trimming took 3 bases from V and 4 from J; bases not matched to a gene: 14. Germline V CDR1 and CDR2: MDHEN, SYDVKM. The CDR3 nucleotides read TGTGCCAGCAGTTTTAACAGGGGATCAAAGATAGGCTATGGCTACACCTTC. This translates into CASSFNRGSKIGYGYTF.

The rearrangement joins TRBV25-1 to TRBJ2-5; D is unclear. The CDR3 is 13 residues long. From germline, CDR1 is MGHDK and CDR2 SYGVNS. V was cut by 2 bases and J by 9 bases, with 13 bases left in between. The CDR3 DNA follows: TGTGCCAGCAGTGAAGCACGACTCGTGGCCCAGTACTTC. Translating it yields CASSEARLVAQYF. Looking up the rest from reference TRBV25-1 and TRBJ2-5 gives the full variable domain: EADIYQTPRYLVIGTGKKITLECSQTMGHDKMYWYQQDPGMELHLIHYSYGVNSTEKGDLSSESTVSRIRTEHFPLTLESARPSHTSQYLCASSEARLVAQYFGPGTRLLVL.

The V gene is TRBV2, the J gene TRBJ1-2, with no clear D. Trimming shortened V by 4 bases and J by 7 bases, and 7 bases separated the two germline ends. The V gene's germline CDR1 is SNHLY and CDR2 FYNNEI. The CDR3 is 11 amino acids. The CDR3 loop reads CASSVKSGYTF. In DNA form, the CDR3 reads TGTGCCAGCAGTGTAAAATCTGGCTACACCTTC.